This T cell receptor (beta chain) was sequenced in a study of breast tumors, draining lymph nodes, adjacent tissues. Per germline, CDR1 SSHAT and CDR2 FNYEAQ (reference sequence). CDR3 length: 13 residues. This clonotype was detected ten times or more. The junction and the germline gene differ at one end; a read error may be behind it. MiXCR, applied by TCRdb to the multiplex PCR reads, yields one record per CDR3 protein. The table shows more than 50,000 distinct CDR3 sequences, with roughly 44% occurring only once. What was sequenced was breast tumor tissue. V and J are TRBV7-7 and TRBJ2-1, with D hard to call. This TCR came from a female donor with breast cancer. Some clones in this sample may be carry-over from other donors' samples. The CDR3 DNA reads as TGTGCTAGCAGCACGTTTGGGGAAAATGAGCAGTTCTTC. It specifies CASSTFGENEQFF.